This T cell receptor (beta chain) is from a study of CD8 T cells in Susac syndrome. This CDR3 region has 11 residues. Looked up from germline, CDR1 is SGHAT and CDR2 is FQNNGV. V was shortened by 5 bases and J by 5 bases, with 6 bases between the two germline ends. An input of roughly 0.5 to 1 ug of RNA was subjected to reverse transcription using random hexamers. The immunoSEQ assay covered 54 Vbeta and 13 Jbeta segments for CDR3. TCRdb passed the immunoSEQ multiplex PCR reads through MiXCR, listing each CDR3 protein once. Of roughly 110,000 distinct CDR3 sequences in the sample, over 90% are singletons; the top ten hold roughly 0.14%.

The sample consisted of CD4+ T cells from PBMCs. The J gene is TRBJ2-5, the V gene TRBV11-2; D is unresolved. The clonotype originates from a human donor in good health. CDR3: CASSTGETQYF. CDR3 in DNA: TGTGCCAGCAGCACCGGGGAGACCCAGTACTTC.